This passage covers 28 T cell receptor beta chains from one sample sequenced in a study of spatial heterogeneity in lung cancer. TCRdb passed the 5' RACE reads through MiXCR, listing each CDR3 protein once. The table has approximately 70,000 distinct CDR3 sequences, 7.5% to 10% seen once. The time point was: blood at routine non-recurrence follow-up after resection. This material consisted of PBMCs, taken at follow-up. These receptors all stem from a female donor with early-stage non-small cell lung cancer.

The rearrangement joins TRBV29-1 to TRBJ2-7, with D tentatively TRBD2 (5 bases). Trimming took 6 bases from V and 1 from J, leaving 13 bases between them. Germline V lookup: CDR1 SQVTM, CDR2 ANQGSEA. The CDR3 covers 13 residues. CDR3 DNA sequence: TGCAGCGTCGTAGGACTGTTTTCCTACGAGCAGTACTTC. It encodes CSVVGLFSYEQYF.

This clonotype was seen many times. The chain carries TRBV9 and TRBJ2-2; perhaps TRBD1 as D (5 bases). This CDR3 has 14 amino acids. Trimming removed 0 bases from V and 7 bases from J, with 10 bases in between. Germline V gene sequence: CDR1 SGDLS, CDR2 YYNGEE. The CDR3 nucleotides read TGTGCCAGCAGCGTAGCAGGGAATGGCGGGGAGCTGTTTTTT. This sequence encodes CASSVAGNGGELFF.

The sample holds many counts of this clonotype. This chain connects TRBV27 to TRBJ2-5, with TRBD2 identical over 7 bases. The CDR3 spans 13 residues. V lost 4 bases and J lost 5; bases outside the gene matches: 4. Germline-derived CDR1 and CDR2 are MNHEY and SMNVEV (reference sequence). The CDR3 loop is CASSWREGETQYF. The CDR3 bases are TGTGCCAGCAGTTGGAGGGAGGGGGAGACCCAGTACTTC.

The table lists this clonotype with many counts. V is TRBV4-1 and J is TRBJ2-3; the D is unclear. Germline CDR1 and CDR2: MGHRA and YSYEKL. V gave up 1 base and J gave up 2 bases, with 1 base separating them. This CDR3 contains 12 residues. CDR3 amino acids: CASSQATDTQYF. The CDR3 DNA sequence: TGCGCCAGCAGCCAAGCCACAGATACGCAGTATTTT.

In this sample, this clonotype turned up a few times. V usage is TRBV28 and J usage is TRBJ2-2, with TRBD2 identical over 9 bases. J was trimmed by 0 bases and V by 3 bases; bases with no gene match: 5. Germline CDR1 reads MDHEN; CDR2 reads SYDVKM. This CDR3 region has 17 residues. The CDR3 here is CASSFAAGGPNTGELFF. CDR3 DNA sequence: TGTGCCAGCAGTTTTGCAGCGGGAGGCCCGAACACCGGGGAGCTGTTTTTT.

This clonotype was seen many times. The chain joins TRBV12-3 or TRBV12-4 to TRBJ2-7; D uncertain. Trimming took 1 base from V and 5 from J, leaving 6 bases between them. This CDR3 has 12 residues. CDR3 sequence (DNA): TGTGCCAGCAGTTTAGGGGTCCACGAGCAGTACTTC. Translating it yields CASSLGVHEQYF.

J is TRBJ1-4 and V is TRBV6-5; D might be TRBD1 (6 bases). CDR1 and CDR2 from the germline V gene are MNHEY and SVGAGI. This CDR3 comprises 13 residues. V was pared by 9 bases and J by 7 bases, with 15 bases between. CDR3 sequence (DNA): TGTGCCAGTAGGAGGGGGGCGGTTGAAAAACTGTTTTTT. Protein product: CASRRGAVEKLFF.

This clonotype was picked up a small number of times. The rearrangement joins TRBV28 to TRBJ2-7; D ambiguous. The germline V and J ends were trimmed by 6 bases and 3 bases, with 9 bases remaining between them. The CDR3 contains 12 residues. Germline CDR1 and CDR2: MDHEN and SYDVKM. This chain's CDR3 is CASRLDGYEQYF. DNA of the CDR3: TGTGCCAGCAGACTGGACGGCTACGAGCAGTACTTC.

This clonotype has a count of ten or more. The gene calls are TRBV5-1 and TRBJ1-1, with D unclear. The V gene lost 5 bases and the J gene lost 1 base, with 15 bases spanning the gap. Germline lookup yields CDR1 SGHRS and CDR2 YFSETQ. CDR3 size: 15 residues. CDR3 nucleotides: TGCGCCAGCAGTTTTTTTGGGCCGCCGAACACTGAAGCTTTCTTT. Encoded protein: CASSFFGPPNTEAFF.

Many counts were recorded for this clonotype. The chain joins TRBV4-1 to TRBJ1-5, with a tentative D call TRBD1 (5 bases). CDR3 length: 15 residues. The germline V and J ends were trimmed by 1 base and 3 bases, with 10 bases remaining between them. Germline loops: CDR1 MGHRA, CDR2 YSYEKL. CDR3 in amino acids: CASSQVGGINQPQHF. The CDR3 nucleotides are TGCGCCAGCAGCCAAGTTGGGGGGATCAATCAGCCCCAGCATTTT.

V gene TRBV20-1 combines with J gene TRBJ1-1; D may be TRBD1 (5 bases). V lost 4 bases and J lost 7, with 22 bases in between. CDR1 is DFQATT and CDR2 is SNEGSKA in the germline V gene (reference sequence). The CDR3 totals 15 residues. The CDR3 region is CSATIRDLIDYEAFF. For the CDR3, the DNA is TGCAGTGCTACGATCCGGGACCTCATCGACTATGAAGCTTTCTTT.

The table lists this clonotype with many counts. The V gene is TRBV18, the J gene TRBJ1-4; a weak D match, TRBD1 (5 bases). Germline lookup yields CDR1 KGHSH and CDR2 LQKENI. Trimming shortened V by 0 bases and J by 4 bases, and 9 bases separated the two germline ends. CDR3 size: 15 residues. The CDR3 DNA sequence: TGTGCCAGCTCACCACCCCTTGGGGGTAATGAAAAACTGTTTTTT. It codes for CASSPPLGGNEKLFF.

This clonotype occurred a few times. V usage is TRBV27 and J usage is TRBJ1-2, with D unclear. V was pared by 6 bases and J by 3 bases, with 8 bases between. The CDR3 sequence is 12 residues long. Germline assignment: CDR1 MNHEY and CDR2 SMNVEV (reference sequence). CDR3 bases: TGTGCCAGCAGAGACACCTACTATGGCTACACCTTC. Translated: CASRDTYYGYTF.

The V call is TRBV5-1, the J call TRBJ1-4, with D possibly matching TRBD1 (6 bases). Trimming left V 1 base short and J 2 bases short, with 12 bases between. There are 16 residues in the CDR3. Germline-derived CDR1 and CDR2 are SGHRS and YFSETQ. In DNA form, the CDR3 reads TGCGCCAGCAGCTTGTCAGGGGCTGTTACTAATGAAAAACTGTTTTTT. Encoded protein: CASSLSGAVTNEKLFF.

CDR3 amino acids: CASSPTSSNQPQHF. CDR3 DNA: TGTGCCAGCAGTCCGACAAGTAGCAATCAGCCCCAGCATTTT. V is TRBV2 and J is TRBJ1-5; unclear D gene. This CDR3 contains 14 residues. V lost 5 bases to trimming and J lost 0 bases, with 8 bases between them. Germline lookup yields CDR1 SNHLY and CDR2 FYNNEI.

This clonotype showed up many times. V and J are TRBV7-6 and TRBJ1-4, with D perhaps TRBD1 (5 bases). V was pared by 5 bases and J by 5 bases, with 15 bases between. From germline, CDR1 is SGHVS and CDR2 FNYEAQ. The CDR3 has 15 amino acids. This chain's CDR3 is CASSSPTAPNEKLFF. The CDR3 nucleotides are TGTGCCAGCAGCAGTCCGACAGCACCAAATGAAAAACTGTTTTTT.

This clonotype was observed at least ten times. J is TRBJ2-5 and V is TRBV4-1, with D possibly called TRBD1 or TRBD2 (5 bases each). Germline-derived CDR1 and CDR2 are MGHRA and YSYEKL. V was pared by 4 bases and J by 2 bases, with 14 bases between. The CDR3 totals 15 residues. In nucleotides, the CDR3 is TGCGCCAGCAGCCTCCAGCCGGGGCCTCAAGAGACCCAGTACTTC. Translating it yields CASSLQPGPQETQYF.

This clonotype was observed at least ten times. This chain links TRBV11-2 with TRBJ2-1; the match to TRBD1 covers 7 bases. The CDR3 has 14 amino acids. With 6 bases clipped from V and 2 bases from J, the junction kept 4 bases outside the gene matches. The germline gives CDR1 SGHAT, CDR2 FQNNGV. The CDR3 region has the DNA TGTGCCAGCAGTAGGGGACAGACCTACAATGAGCAGTTCTTC. It is translated as CASSRGQTYNEQFF.

Ten or more counts support this clonotype. A read error may produce the germline difference seen at one junction end. The DNA of the CDR3 is TGTGTCAGCAGCTTAATACTAGCGGGCGAGCAGTACTTC. Residues: CVSSLILAGEQYF. V gene TRBV7-9 combines with J gene TRBJ2-7; TRBD2 agrees at 9 bases. This CDR3 has 13 amino acids. CDR1 and CDR2 from the germline V gene are SEHNR and FQNEAQ (reference sequence).

Many counts were recorded for this clonotype. This rearrangement joins TRBV12-3 or TRBV12-4 to TRBJ2-1; 8 positions agree with TRBD2. The CDR3 is 15 amino acids. The ends lost 7 bases at V and 2 bases at J; junction bases unmatched: 7. The CDR3 DNA reads TGTGCCAGCAACCTTAGCGGGGCGCCCTACAATGAGCAGTTCTTC. Its translation: CASNLSGAPYNEQFF.

Of note for this clonotype: Being one base from a much bigger clone, this may be a read error. The rearrangement links TRBV24-1 to TRBJ2-3, with TRBD2 identical over 13 bases. The junction had 10 bases not matched to a gene; V was cut back by 2 bases and J by 3 bases. Per the germline V gene, CDR1 is KGHDR and CDR2 is SFDVKD. The CDR3 runs 19 residues. The CDR3 DNA follows: TGTGCCACCAGTGATTGCCCAGGACTAGCGGGAGTGCTGACAGATACGCAGTATTTT. Translating it yields CATSDCPGLAGVLTDTQYF.

This rearrangement joins TRBV2 to TRBJ2-7; 8 bases are shared with TRBD2. Trimming at V came to 4 bases and at J to 5 bases, leaving 4 bases not matched to a gene. Germline CDR1 and CDR2: SNHLY and FYNNEI. The CDR3 contains 13 residues. The CDR3 loop is CASSVSGIDEQYF. The DNA for the CDR3 is TGTGCCAGCAGTGTTAGCGGGATAGACGAGCAGTACTTC.

This clonotype has ten or more counts. As DNA, the CDR3 is TGTGCCAGGCGCGGGGGGCCGACGGTAAGGACTGAAGCTTTCTTT. Translation: CARRGGPTVRTEAFF. The chain couples TRBV7-3 to TRBJ1-1; D possibly corresponds to TRBD1 (6 bases). The CDR3 has 15 residues. V was shortened by 9 bases and J by 5 bases, with 22 bases between the two germline ends. The germline CDR1 and CDR2 sequences are SGHTA and FQGTGA.

There are a few counts of this clonotype. V usage is TRBV19 and J usage is TRBJ2-1; D gene uncertain. Deletions cut 4 bases from V and 0 bases from J, with 7 bases between. The germline CDR1 and CDR2 sequences are LNHDA and SQIVND (reference sequence). There are 14 residues in the CDR3. CDR3 in amino acids: CASSTDSSYNEQFF. In DNA form, the CDR3 reads TGTGCCAGTAGTACCGATAGCTCCTACAATGAGCAGTTCTTC. The variable domain in full, completed from reference TRBV19 and TRBJ2-1, reads DGGITQSPKYLFRKEGQNVTLSCEQNLNHDAMYWYRQDPGQGLRLIYYSQIVNDFQKGDIAEGYSVSREKKESFPLTVTSAQKNPTAFYLCASSTDSSYNEQFFGPGTRLTVL.

The J gene is TRBJ2-1, the V gene TRBV18, with D uncertain. Trimming removed 0 bases at V and 2 bases at J, with 8 bases between. The germline gives CDR1 KGHSH, CDR2 LQKENI. The CDR3 loop spans 15 amino acids. The CDR3 DNA reads TGTGCCAGCTCACCACCGGACGTCGCCTACAATGAGCAGTTCTTC. This encodes CASSPPDVAYNEQFF.

This clonotype was seen at least ten times. The chain has TRBV25-1 and TRBJ1-6, with a weak D call TRBD1 (5 bases). The CDR3 has 15 amino acids. The V gene's germline CDR1 is MGHDK and CDR2 SYGVNS. The V gene lost 3 bases and the J gene lost 5 bases, with 11 bases spanning the gap. DNA of the CDR3: TGTGCCAGCAGTGAGAACTGGGGGGATAATTCACCCCTCCACTTT. Translation gives CASSENWGDNSPLHF.

This clonotype has a count of ten or more. The V call is TRBV7-2, the J call TRBJ2-1, with D perhaps matching TRBD2 (5 bases). CDR3 length: 15 amino acids. Germline-derived CDR1 and CDR2 are SGHTA and FQGNSA. Trimming cost V 0 bases and J 3 bases, with 9 bases left between them. This CDR3 is CASSLAARDYNEQFF. CDR3 in DNA: TGTGCCAGCAGCTTAGCGGCCCGGGACTACAATGAGCAGTTCTTC.

This clonotype was detected many times. The gene calls are TRBV27 and TRBJ2-1; D not resolved. The CDR3 length is 12 residues. V dropped 3 bases and J dropped 8 bases, with 8 bases sitting between them. Germline assignment: CDR1 MNHEY and CDR2 SMNVEV (reference sequence). CDR3 coding DNA: TGTGCCAGCAGTTTGACGTCCGATGAGCAGTTCTTC. Protein product: CASSLTSDEQFF.